This T cell receptor beta chain was recorded in a study of identical twins' blood T cells (dated by TCRdb to 2013 to 2014). With respect to the entire study: Around 50 million Illumina reads were obtained across some 12 libraries, comprising six alpha-chain and six beta-chain libraries. Using next-generation sequencing, the study compared the TCR alpha and beta chain repertoires of three pairs of monozygous twins to assess how genetics influences repertoire formation. The full study reports these points: How many CDR3 clonotypes two donors shared depended mainly on the product of their cloneset sizes, and the twins did not clearly stray from this trend. Environmental influences could not be excluded as an explanation for twin similarity, since twins were reared together. V gene usage was reported to be markedly more similar within twin pairs than between unrelated donors, even among non-selected out-of-frame TCRbeta clonotypes. Among the most abundant TCRbeta clonotypes, every donor shared more CDR3 sequences with her own twin than with unrelated donors. Validation by independent studies was stated to be required for the proposed role of the TCRalpha J segment in MHC recognition during thymic selection.

Library creation used 5' RACE. These reads were obtained on an Illumina Genome Analyzer IIx. The RNA-based TCR cDNA libraries were made using a previously described protocol that was modified in several ways. To prevent cross-contamination, sample-specific barcodes were added to both ends of each TCR cDNA library during cDNA synthesis and amplification. Per the authors' processing: Each individual had between about 85,000 and nearly 550,000 identified clonotypes, and each library contained 2.2 to 3.6 million CDR3-containing reads. Reads with improper barcode index combinations were discarded, and clonesets were then built for each library with the MiTCR software. While assembling CDR3 clonotypes, MiTCR corrected PCR and sequencing errors and either filtered or rescued low-quality reads. Artificial out-of-frame clonotypes were removed by being mapped to in-frame sequences, with one indel in the CDR3 allowed. V and J gene usage similarity between donors was measured as Jensen-Shannon divergence divided by mean entropy. The public reads were reprocessed in TCRdb via fastp at Q25 and MiXCR, keeping in-frame beta chains. A single entry per CDR3 protein holds the most common genes and DNA from its merged rows. TCRdb, rather than the study authors, made the V and J calls. For this sample the table gives a few hundred thousand distinct CDR3 sequences, of which about 28% were detected only once. The ten largest clones capture roughly 6.1% of the sample.

On this clonotype: Its antigen is still unknown. Per-nucleotide qualities are absent, and no much larger clonotype sits a single base away.

Six healthy women forming three monozygous twin pairs were used as donors. All three twin pairs had been reared together, and it was thought likely that the same infectious agents and vaccines had been met by these twin pairs. TCR cDNA libraries were prepared from RNA that had been isolated from peripheral blood mononuclear cells. This TCR derives from a woman aged 18 to 55 in good health. What was sequenced was PBMCs.

CDR3 reads: CASRLGGIGNQPQHF. The DNA sequence is as follows: TGTGCCAGCAGACTAGGGGGAATAGGGAATCAGCCCCAGCATTTT. The chain couples TRBV27 to TRBJ1-5; TRBD1 is a possible D gene, resting on 6 matching bases. From the cysteine up to the phenylalanine, the CDR3 has a length of 15 residues. Here the CDR3 DNA is all that survives: 45 bases in frame from base 1. For CDR1 and CDR2, the germline V gene (reference sequence) lists MNHEY and SMNVEV. V gives up 6 bases and J gives up 4 bases, and the segment between their germline ends measures 16 bases.